A single sample is the source of the 23 T cell receptor beta chains below, sequenced in a study of T cell repertoires in cytomegalovirus infection. TCRdb processed the reads anew with MiXCR; each CDR3 protein has one entry. The table shows roughly 230,000 distinct CDR3 sequences, with roughly 23% occurring only once. The specimen sequenced was CD8+ T cells from PBMCs. Receptors originate from a human donor in good health (CMV status not recorded). Some clones in this sample may be carry-over from other donors' samples.

Turning to this clonotype: This clone may be a read error of a much larger clone one base away. The CDR3 coding sequence is TGTGCCAGCGGTTTTGGACAGGGCTACAATGAGCAGTTCTTC. Translation gives CASGFGQGYNEQFF. V and J are TRBV28 and TRBJ2-1, with 8 nucleotides matching TRBD1. Germline CDR1 is MDHEN and CDR2 is SYDVKM. CDR3 length: 14 residues.

The sample holds a few counts of this clonotype. The chain employs TRBV6-2 or TRBV6-3 and TRBJ2-1, with D perhaps TRBD2 (5 bases). The germline V gene has CDR1 MNHEY and CDR2 SVGEGT. V lost 2 bases, J lost 6 bases, and 11 bases lay in between. This CDR3 spans 14 amino acids. CDR3 protein: CASSYGAGSNEQFF. Here the CDR3 DNA reads TGTGCCAGCAGTTACGGTGCGGGTTCCAATGAGCAGTTCTTC.

The chain is built from TRBV5-8 and TRBJ2-1; D may be TRBD2 (7 bases). The CDR3 has 13 residues. The germline V gene has CDR1 SGHTS and CDR2 YDEGEE. The CDR3, as DNA: TGTGCAGGGGGGGGTCTGAATTACAATGAGCAGTTCTTC. Protein sequence: CAGGGLNYNEQFF.

The table lists this clonotype with a few counts. The V and J genes are TRBV2 and TRBJ1-4, with D maybe TRBD1 (5 bases). Germline loops: CDR1 SNHLY, CDR2 FYNNEI. Trimming left V 7 bases short and J 2 bases short, with 8 bases between. The CDR3 is 13 amino acids. The CDR3 region is CASNEGTNEKLFF. CDR3 bases: TGTGCCAGCAACGAGGGGACTAATGAAAAACTGTTTTTT.

This clonotype was counted at least ten times. The rearrangement joins TRBV7-2 to TRBJ1-2; D is uncertain. The V end was cut by 5 bases, the J end by 7 bases, with 17 bases between. Germline values: CDR1 SGHTA, CDR2 FQGNSA. The CDR3 is made up of 14 amino acids. The CDR3 protein is CASSEPRVSGGYTF. The DNA of the CDR3 is TGTGCCAGCAGCGAACCGAGGGTTTCCGGTGGCTACACCTTC. The variable domain in full, completed from reference TRBV7-2 and TRBJ1-2, reads GAGVSQSPSNKVTEKGKDVELRCDPISGHTALYWYRQSLGQGLEFLIYFQGNSAPDKSGLPSDRFSAERTGGSVSTLTIQRTQQEDSAVYLCASSEPRVSGGYTFGSGTRLTVV.

There are many counts of this clonotype. This chain connects TRBV7-6 to TRBJ1-3; D gene unclear. Germline V gives CDR1 SGHVS, CDR2 FNYEAQ. V was clipped by 3 bases and J by 4 bases, with 4 bases between them. The CDR3 has 12 residues. CDR3 amino acids: CASSFGGNTIYF. The CDR3 DNA reads TGTGCCAGCAGCTTCGGAGGAAACACCATATATTTT.

This clonotype was seen more than once but under ten times. The rearrangement uses TRBV11-2 and TRBJ2-1, with D possibly matching TRBD1 (6 bases). The CDR3 loop spans 12 amino acids. Germline lookup yields CDR1 SGHAT and CDR2 FQNNGV. V was trimmed by 10 bases and J by 3 bases, leaving 10 bases between them. The CDR3 DNA follows: TGTGCCACCCGGGACAACTACAATGAGCAGTTCTTC. It yields the protein CATRDNYNEQFF.

The table lists this clonotype with a few counts. The rearrangement joins TRBV12-3 or TRBV12-4 to TRBJ2-3; 7 nucleotides line up with TRBD1. The CDR3 has 12 amino acids. Trimming cost V 8 bases and J 14 bases; bases outside gene matches: 13. CDR3 nucleotide sequence: TGTGCCAGCGATGAGTCGACAGGGAGTTTGTATTTT. The encoded protein is CASDESTGSLYF.

V is TRBV4-1 and J is TRBJ1-5; D gene ambiguous. V lost 4 bases to trimming and J lost 7 bases, with 17 bases between them. Per the germline V gene, CDR1 is MGHRA and CDR2 is YSYEKL. The length of the CDR3 is 15 residues. CDR3 bases: TGCGCCAGCAGCCCTCAAGTTGTAGGGAAACAGCCCCAGCATTTT. Its protein is CASSPQVVGKQPQHF.

There are many counts of this clonotype. CDR3 in amino acids: CASSPGGNTIYF. The DNA of the CDR3 is TGTGCCAGCAGTCCCGGCGGAAACACCATATATTTT. V usage is TRBV7-6 and J usage is TRBJ1-3; D unresolved. Looked up from germline, CDR1 is SGHVS and CDR2 is FNYEAQ. The V end lost 6 bases, the J end lost 4 bases, and 7 bases lay between the germline ends. This CDR3 is 12 amino acids long.

This chain joins TRBV7-8 and TRBJ1-1; tentative D call: TRBD1 (5 bases). The CDR3 has 14 residues. V shed 5 bases and J shed 0 bases, with 10 bases lying between them. The germline CDR1 and CDR2 sequences are SGHVS and FQNEAQ. In nucleotides, the CDR3 is TGTGCCAGCAGCACCGGGACTGTGAACACTGAAGCTTTCTTT. It is translated as CASSTGTVNTEAFF. Looking up the rest from reference TRBV7-8 and TRBJ1-1 gives the full variable domain: GAGVSQSPRYKVAKRGQDVALRCDPISGHVSLFWYQQALGQGPEFLTYFQNEAQLDKSGLPSDRFFAERPEGSVSTLKIQRTQQEDSAVYLCASSTGTVNTEAFFGQGTRLTVV.

This clonotype was counted between two and nine times. CDR3 region: CAISEGSLETQYF. The CDR3 DNA follows: TGTGCCATCAGTGAAGGTAGCCTAGAGACCCAGTACTTC. This chain joins TRBV10-3 and TRBJ2-5; D is ambiguous. The CDR3 consists of 13 residues. Germline values: CDR1 ENHRY, CDR2 SYGVKD. Trimming took off 3 bases at V and 4 bases at J, with 9 bases between the two ends.

The V gene is TRBV12-3 or TRBV12-4, the J gene TRBJ2-2; D not resolved. This CDR3 has 13 residues. V was shortened by 7 bases and J by 5 bases, with 11 bases between the two germline ends. The CDR3 DNA sequence: TGTGCCAGCACTTTCGGTTTGACCGGGGAGCTGTTTTTT. Encoded protein: CASTFGLTGELFF.

This clonotype was recorded many times. An end of the junction does not agree with germline; a read error may underlie this. The chain employs TRBV12-3 or TRBV12-4 and TRBJ2-7; D tentatively reads TRBD1 or TRBD2 (5 bases each). This CDR3 region has 14 residues. CDR3 residues: CASSLAGASYEQYF. Written as DNA, the CDR3 is TGTGCCAGCAGCTTAGCCGGGGCGTCCTACGAGCAGTACTTC.

A few counts support this clonotype. The chain uses TRBV6-1 and TRBJ2-6, with D uncertain. V dropped 1 base and J dropped 4 bases, with 5 bases sitting between them. CDR3 length: 14 residues. The germline gives CDR1 MNHNS, CDR2 SASEGT. The CDR3 here is CASSEGSGANVLTF. Written as DNA, the CDR3 is TGTGCCAGCAGTGAAGGGTCCGGGGCCAACGTCCTGACTTTC.

This clonotype was seen at least ten times. The chain carries TRBV5-4 and TRBJ1-2; tentatively, D is TRBD1 (6 bases). This CDR3 is built from 11 residues. The V gene's germline CDR1 is SGHNT and CDR2 YYREEE (reference sequence). V lost 4 bases to trimming and J lost 11 bases, with 12 bases between them. The CDR3: CASSRVGHYTF. CDR3 coding DNA: TGTGCCAGCAGCCGGGTGGGACATTACACCTTC.

The sample holds a few counts of this clonotype. The gene calls are TRBV27 and TRBJ2-1; D gene unclear. Germline V gives CDR1 MNHEY, CDR2 SMNVEV (reference sequence). Trimming took 3 bases from V and 3 from J, leaving 6 bases between them. The CDR3 is 13 amino acids. The CDR3 coding sequence is TGTGCCAGCAGTTTTAACAACTACAATGAGCAGTTCTTC. This translates into CASSFNNYNEQFF.

This clonotype was counted a few times. CDR3 loop: CASSVLTNEQFF. The CDR3 bases are TGTGCCAGCAGTGTCCTGACCAATGAGCAGTTCTTC. V gene TRBV6-1 combines with J gene TRBJ2-1; unclear D gene. The CDR3 sequence is 12 residues long. Trimming removed 4 bases from V and 6 bases from J, with 7 bases in between. CDR1 and CDR2 (germline): MNHNS, SASEGT.

The chain carries TRBV25-1 and TRBJ2-7, with D possibly matching TRBD2 (6 bases). CDR1 MGHDK and CDR2 SYGVNS come from the germline V gene. The CDR3 covers 14 residues. Deletions cut 9 bases from V and 4 bases from J, with 19 bases between. CDR3: CARDRGGVGYEQYF. CDR3 nucleotide sequence: TGTGCCAGAGACCGTGGAGGGGTGGGTTACGAGCAGTACTTC.

CDR3 coding DNA: TGTGCCAGCAGTTTGTGGGCTTCGAACACTGAAGCTTTCTTT. The encoded protein is CASSLWASNTEAFF. The chain carries TRBV12-3 or TRBV12-4 and TRBJ1-1; no firm D call. V lost 3 bases to trimming and J lost 1 base, with 9 bases between them. The CDR3 has 14 residues.

The J gene is TRBJ1-5, the V gene TRBV28; D is undetermined. The CDR3 is 15 residues long. Germline V lookup: CDR1 MDHEN, CDR2 SYDVKM. Trimming pared 5 bases from V and 0 bases from J, leaving 11 bases between. DNA for the CDR3: TGTGCCAGCAGTCGGTCTGTGGGTAGCAATCAGCCCCAGCATTTT. Translated: CASSRSVGSNQPQHF.

The chain recombines TRBV20-1 with TRBJ2-5, with a weak D call TRBD2 (5 bases). V lost 8 bases, J lost 4 bases, and 14 bases lay in between. The CDR3 runs to 12 residues. Germline V gene lookup returns CDR1 DFQATT and CDR2 SNEGSKA (reference sequence). CDR3 protein: CSKTSLGETQYF. The CDR3 DNA follows: TGCAGTAAAACTAGTCTGGGAGAGACCCAGTACTTC.

In its sample, this clonotype was seen a few times. V usage is TRBV6-6 and J usage is TRBJ1-2; 10 bases agree with TRBD1. The J segment lost 2 bases and the V segment lost 5 bases, leaving 5 bases of the junction unmatched. The CDR3 is 15 residues long. From germline, CDR1 is MNHNY and CDR2 SVGAGI (reference sequence). The CDR3 DNA follows: TGTGCCAGCAGTACGGGACAGGGGTCGAACTATGGCTACACCTTC. Translation gives CASSTGQGSNYGYTF.